Shown below are 8 T cell receptor beta chains from a single sample sequenced in a study of technical replicates of blood from several donors. Repertoires were generated with immunoSEQ multiplex PCR, while TCRdb's copy carries only in-frame clones and drops some. The data contain about 74,000 clones, about 89% of them seen just once; the ten biggest clones take up about 0.38%. Sequenced material: T cells isolated from PBMCs. The receptors were gathered from a human donor in good health.

The chain recombines TRBV12-5 with TRBJ2-1; a weak D match, TRBD2 (6 bases). V dropped 5 bases and J dropped 4 bases, with 12 bases sitting between them. The CDR3 totals 14 residues. Germline V gene lookup returns CDR1 LGHNT and CDR2 FRNRAP. CDR3 amino acids: CASGPGDLYNEQFF. CDR3 bases: TGTGCTAGTGGTCCGGGAGATCTGTACAATGAGCAGTTCTTC. The full variable domain, with the rest looked up from reference TRBV12-5 and TRBJ2-1, is DARVTQTPRHKVTEMGQEVTMRCQPILGHNTVFWYRQTMMQGLELLAYFRNRAPLDDSGMPKDRFSAEMPDATLATLKIQPSEPRDSAVYFCASGPGDLYNEQFFGPGTRLTVL.

V usage is TRBV7-2 and J usage is TRBJ2-5; tentatively, D is TRBD2 (6 bases). CDR1 is SGHTA, CDR2 FQGNSA, per germline. Trimming cost V 2 bases and J 2 bases, with 12 bases left between them. This CDR3 has 15 amino acids. The CDR3 nucleotides read TGTGCCAGCAGCTTAACGGGAGTGCGTCAAGAGACCCAGTACTTC. It is translated as CASSLTGVRQETQYF.

The CDR3 bases are TGTGCCAGTAGTATCTTCGGGACAGGGAGGTCGAATGAGCAGTTCTTC. Translation gives CASSIFGTGRSNEQFF. This chain uses TRBV19 with TRBJ2-1; the match to TRBD1 covers 9 bases. With 3 bases clipped from V and 7 bases from J, the junction kept 10 bases outside the gene matches. The CDR3 totals 16 residues. CDR1 and CDR2 from the germline V gene are LNHDA and SQIVND (reference sequence).

This chain uses TRBV5-1 with TRBJ1-3, with D possibly TRBD1 on 5 matching bases. The CDR3 consists of 15 residues. With 1 base removed from V and 3 bases from J, the gap between germline ends came to 11 bases. CDR1 is SGHRS, CDR2 YFSETQ, per germline. The CDR3 reads CASSLNGAGGNTIYF. The CDR3 coding sequence is TGCGCCAGCAGCTTGAATGGGGCCGGTGGAAACACCATATATTTT.

The chain couples TRBV14 to TRBJ2-3; 7 nucleotides line up with TRBD1. The CDR3 sequence is 15 residues long. Germline CDR1 SGHDN, CDR2 FVKESK. V was pared by 8 bases and J by 2 bases, with 10 bases of the junction left unmatched. The CDR3 sequence is CASGQTGALTDTQYF. The CDR3 nucleotides are TGTGCCAGCGGACAAACAGGGGCCCTCACAGATACGCAGTATTTT.

The chain has TRBV28 and TRBJ1-5; D gene uncertain. The length of the CDR3 is 12 residues. Germline-derived CDR1 and CDR2 are MDHEN and SYDVKM. Trimming took off 6 bases at V and 2 bases at J, with 5 bases between the two ends. The CDR3 spells CASSGGNQPQHF. As DNA, the CDR3 is TGTGCCAGCAGCGGGGGCAATCAGCCCCAGCATTTT.

The rearrangement links TRBV28 to TRBJ1-5, with 10 positions matching TRBD1. Looked up from germline, CDR1 is MDHEN and CDR2 is SYDVKM. The CDR3 consists of 13 residues. Trimming took 8 bases from V and 7 from J; bases not matched to a gene: 5. The CDR3 nucleotides are TGTGCCAGCGGGACGGGACAGGGGCAGCCCCAGCATTTT. Translation: CASGTGQGQPQHF.

The rearrangement uses TRBV5-1 and TRBJ1-1; D is undetermined. CDR3 length: 12 amino acids. CDR1 and CDR2 from the germline V gene are SGHRS and YFSETQ. V lost 2 bases, J lost 7 bases, and 9 bases lay in between. The CDR3 region has the DNA TGCGCCAGCAGCTTATACGGGAGTGAAGCTTTCTTT. It is translated as CASSLYGSEAFF.